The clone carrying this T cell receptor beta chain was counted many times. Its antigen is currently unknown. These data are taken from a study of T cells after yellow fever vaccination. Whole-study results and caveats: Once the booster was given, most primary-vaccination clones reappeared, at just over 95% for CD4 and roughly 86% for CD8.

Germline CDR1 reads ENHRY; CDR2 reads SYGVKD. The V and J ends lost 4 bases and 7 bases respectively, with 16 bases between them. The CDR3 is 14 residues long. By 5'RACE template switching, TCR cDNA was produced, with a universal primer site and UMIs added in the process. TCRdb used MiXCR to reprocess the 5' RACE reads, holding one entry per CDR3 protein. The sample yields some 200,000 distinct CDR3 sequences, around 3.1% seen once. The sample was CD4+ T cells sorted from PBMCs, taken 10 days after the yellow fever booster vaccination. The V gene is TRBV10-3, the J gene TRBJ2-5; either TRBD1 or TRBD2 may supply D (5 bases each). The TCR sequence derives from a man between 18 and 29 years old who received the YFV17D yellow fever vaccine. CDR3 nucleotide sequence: TGTGCCATCAGTGTTTCCGGGGCAGGGAGGACCCAGTACTTC. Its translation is CAISVSGAGRTQYF.